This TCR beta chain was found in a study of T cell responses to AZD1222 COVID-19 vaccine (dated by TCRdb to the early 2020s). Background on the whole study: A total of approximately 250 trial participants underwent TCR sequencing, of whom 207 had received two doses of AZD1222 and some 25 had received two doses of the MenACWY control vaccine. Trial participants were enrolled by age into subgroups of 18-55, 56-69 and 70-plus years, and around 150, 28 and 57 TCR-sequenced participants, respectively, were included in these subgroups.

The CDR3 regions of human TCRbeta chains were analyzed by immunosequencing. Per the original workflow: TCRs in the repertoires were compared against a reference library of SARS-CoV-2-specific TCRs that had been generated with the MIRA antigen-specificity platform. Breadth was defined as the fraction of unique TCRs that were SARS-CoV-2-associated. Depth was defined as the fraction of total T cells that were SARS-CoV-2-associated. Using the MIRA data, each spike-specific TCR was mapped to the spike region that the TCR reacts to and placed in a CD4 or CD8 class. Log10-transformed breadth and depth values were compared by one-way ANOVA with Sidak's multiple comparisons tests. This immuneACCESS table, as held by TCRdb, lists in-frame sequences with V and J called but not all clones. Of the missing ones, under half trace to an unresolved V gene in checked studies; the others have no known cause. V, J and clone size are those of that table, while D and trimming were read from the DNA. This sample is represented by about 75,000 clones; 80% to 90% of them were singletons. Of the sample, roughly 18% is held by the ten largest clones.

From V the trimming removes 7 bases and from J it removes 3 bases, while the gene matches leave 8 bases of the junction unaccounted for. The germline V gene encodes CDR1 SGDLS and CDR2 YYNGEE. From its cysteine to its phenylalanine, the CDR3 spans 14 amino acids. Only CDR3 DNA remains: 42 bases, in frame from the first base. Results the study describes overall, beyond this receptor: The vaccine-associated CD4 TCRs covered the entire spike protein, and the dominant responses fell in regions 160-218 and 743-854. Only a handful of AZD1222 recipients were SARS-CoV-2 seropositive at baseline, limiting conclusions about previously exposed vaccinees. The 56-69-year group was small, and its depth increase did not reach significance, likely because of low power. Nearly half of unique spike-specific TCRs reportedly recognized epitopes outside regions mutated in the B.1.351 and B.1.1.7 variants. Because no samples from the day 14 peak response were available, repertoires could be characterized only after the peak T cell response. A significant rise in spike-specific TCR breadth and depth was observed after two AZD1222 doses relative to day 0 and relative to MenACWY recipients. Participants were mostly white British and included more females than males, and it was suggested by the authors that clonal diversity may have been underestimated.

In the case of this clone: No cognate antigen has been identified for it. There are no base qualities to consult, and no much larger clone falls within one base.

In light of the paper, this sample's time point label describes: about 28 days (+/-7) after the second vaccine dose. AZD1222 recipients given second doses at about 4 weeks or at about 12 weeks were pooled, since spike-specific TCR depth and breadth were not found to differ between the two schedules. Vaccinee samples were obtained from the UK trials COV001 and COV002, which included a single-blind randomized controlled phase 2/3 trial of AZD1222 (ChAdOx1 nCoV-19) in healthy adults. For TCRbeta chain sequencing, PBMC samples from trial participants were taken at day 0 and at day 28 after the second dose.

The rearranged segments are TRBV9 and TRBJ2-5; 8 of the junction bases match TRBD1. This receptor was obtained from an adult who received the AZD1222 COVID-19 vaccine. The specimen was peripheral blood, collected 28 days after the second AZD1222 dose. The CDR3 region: CASGQGQAEETQYF. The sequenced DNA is TGTGCCAGCGGGCAGGGACAGGCGGAAGAGACCCAGTACTTC.